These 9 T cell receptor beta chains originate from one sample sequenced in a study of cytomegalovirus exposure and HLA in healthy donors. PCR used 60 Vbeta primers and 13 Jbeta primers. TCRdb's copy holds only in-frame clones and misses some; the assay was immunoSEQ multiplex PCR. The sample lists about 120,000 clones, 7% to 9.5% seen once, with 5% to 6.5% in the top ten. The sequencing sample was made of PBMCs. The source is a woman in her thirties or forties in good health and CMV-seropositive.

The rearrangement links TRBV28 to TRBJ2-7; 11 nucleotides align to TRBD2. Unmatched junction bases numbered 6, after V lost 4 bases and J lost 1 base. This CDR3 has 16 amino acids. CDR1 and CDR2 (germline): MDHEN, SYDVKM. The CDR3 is CASSSPLAGDSYEQYF. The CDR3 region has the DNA TGTGCCAGCAGTTCCCCACTAGCGGGGGATTCCTACGAGCAGTACTTC.

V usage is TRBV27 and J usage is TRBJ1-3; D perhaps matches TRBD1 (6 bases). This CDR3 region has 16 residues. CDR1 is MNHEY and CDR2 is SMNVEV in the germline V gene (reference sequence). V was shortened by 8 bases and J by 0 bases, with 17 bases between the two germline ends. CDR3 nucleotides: TGTGCCAGCGCAAACCGACAGGCCTACTCTGGAAACACCATATATTTT. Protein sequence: CASANRQAYSGNTIYF.

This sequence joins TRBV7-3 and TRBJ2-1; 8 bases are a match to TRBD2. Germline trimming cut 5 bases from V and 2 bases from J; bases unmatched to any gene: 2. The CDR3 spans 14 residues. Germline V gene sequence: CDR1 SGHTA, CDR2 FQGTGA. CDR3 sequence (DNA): TGTGCCAGCAGCGTAGCGGGGCCCTACAATGAGCAGTTCTTC. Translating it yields CASSVAGPYNEQFF.

The CDR3 DNA reads as TGTGCCAGCAGGGACAGGGCGAAAACGAACACCGGGGAGCTGTTTTTT. Translated, it gives CASRDRAKTNTGELFF. The chain recombines TRBV18 with TRBJ2-2; 9 bases line up with TRBD1. The CDR3 is 16 residues long. J was trimmed by 0 bases and V by 8 bases; bases with no gene match: 7. From germline, CDR1 is KGHSH and CDR2 LQKENI.

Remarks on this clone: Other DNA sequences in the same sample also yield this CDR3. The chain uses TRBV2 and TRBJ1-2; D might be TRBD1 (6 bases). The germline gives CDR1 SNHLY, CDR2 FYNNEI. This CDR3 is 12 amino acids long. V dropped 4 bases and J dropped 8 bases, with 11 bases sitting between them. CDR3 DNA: TGTGCCAGCAGTGGACAGGCTTACGGCTACACCTTC. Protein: CASSGQAYGYTF.

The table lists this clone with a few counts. Written as DNA, the CDR3 is TGTGCCAGCAGCGACGTTGGACGGGAGGTGGGAAATGAGCAGTTCTTC. This codes for CASSDVGREVGNEQFF. The rearrangement joins TRBV2 to TRBJ2-1, with 7 bases fitting TRBD2. Germline V gene data show CDR1 as SNHLY and CDR2 as FYNNEI. The CDR3 extends over 16 amino acids. Trimming at V came to 6 bases and at J to 7 bases, leaving 15 bases not matched to a gene.

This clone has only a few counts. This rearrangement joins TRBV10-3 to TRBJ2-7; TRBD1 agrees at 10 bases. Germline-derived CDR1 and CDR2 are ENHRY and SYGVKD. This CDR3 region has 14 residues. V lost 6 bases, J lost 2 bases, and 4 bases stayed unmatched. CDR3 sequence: CAISFGQGAYEQYF. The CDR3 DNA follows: TGTGCCATCAGCTTTGGACAGGGGGCCTACGAGCAGTACTTC.

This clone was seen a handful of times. This CDR3 is CASSESRGGMSTEAFF. CDR3 coding DNA: TGTGCCAGCAGTGAATCCCGGGGAGGGATGAGCACTGAAGCTTTCTTT. The V and J genes are TRBV2 and TRBJ1-1; D ambiguous. Germline CDR1 and CDR2: SNHLY and FYNNEI. The CDR3 contains 16 residues. The V and J ends lost 2 bases and 4 bases respectively, with 17 bases between them.

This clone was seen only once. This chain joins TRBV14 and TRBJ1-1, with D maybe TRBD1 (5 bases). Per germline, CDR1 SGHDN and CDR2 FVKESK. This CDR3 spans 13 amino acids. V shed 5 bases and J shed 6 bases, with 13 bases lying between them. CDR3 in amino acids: CASSFMGGAEAFF. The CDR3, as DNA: TGTGCCAGCAGCTTCATGGGGGGGGCTGAAGCTTTCTTT.